One sample yielded the 30 T cell receptor beta chains listed below, sequenced in a study of T cells in Graves' hyperthyroidism and ophthalmopathy. There were TCR beta CDR3 regions amplified from RNA transcripts. The HTBI primer set drove a first-round RT-PCR of the TCR CDR3. TCRdb called the multiplex PCR reads again in MiXCR, with one record for every CDR3 protein. The sample has more than 50,000 distinct CDR3 sequences, roughly 50% seen once; the top ten hold roughly 3.4%. Input material: blood. The receptor set was obtained from a woman aged 55-70 years with Graves' ophthalmopathy.

This clonotype is a singleton in its sample. The rearrangement uses TRBV19 and TRBJ1-2, with TRBD1 matching 8 bases. The CDR3 sequence is 12 residues long. The germline V gene has CDR1 LNHDA and CDR2 SQIVND (reference sequence). V trimming: 4 bases; J trimming: 7 bases; junction bases outside the gene matches: 2. The CDR3 loop is CASSKDRGGYTF. The CDR3 coding sequence is TGTGCCAGTAGTAAAGACAGGGGTGGCTACACCTTC. The full variable domain, its missing parts supplied by reference TRBV19 and TRBJ1-2, is DGGITQSPKYLFRKEGQNVTLSCEQNLNHDAMYWYRQDPGQGLRLIYYSQIVNDFQKGDIAEGYSVSREKKESFPLTVTSAQKNPTAFYLCASSKDRGGYTFGSGTRLTVV.

This clonotype was counted at least ten times. The chain is built from TRBV20-1 and TRBJ2-7; D might be TRBD1 (6 bases). Germline CDR1 reads DFQATT; CDR2 reads SNEGSKA (reference sequence). The V end lost 6 bases, the J end lost 0 bases, and 9 bases lay between the germline ends. The CDR3 spans 12 residues. The chain's CDR3 is CSARDNSYEQYF. The CDR3 DNA is TGCAGTGCCCGGGACAACTCCTACGAGCAGTACTTC.

This clonotype was found a few times. The chain combines TRBV29-1 with TRBJ1-1, with TRBD1 matching over 9 bases. Germline V lookup: CDR1 SQVTM, CDR2 ANQGSEA. Germline trimming cut 3 bases from V and 6 bases from J; bases unmatched to any gene: 8. The CDR3 is 14 residues long. The CDR3 is CSVDGTGQRSEAFF. The CDR3 nucleotides are TGCAGCGTTGACGGGACAGGGCAGAGGTCTGAAGCTTTCTTT.

This clonotype was recorded many times. The chain couples TRBV14 to TRBJ1-5; 8 bases map to TRBD1. V dropped 1 base and J dropped 2; count of bases not matched to a gene: 1. The CDR3 runs to 15 residues. The germline V gene encodes CDR1 SGHDN and CDR2 FVKESK. CDR3 coding DNA: TGTGCCAGCAGCCAAGCGGGACAGGGCAATCAGCCCCAGCATTTT. Protein sequence: CASSQAGQGNQPQHF.

This rearrangement joins TRBV7-9 to TRBJ2-5, with D maybe TRBD2 (6 bases). In germline, CDR1 is SEHNR, CDR2 FQNEAQ (reference sequence). Trimming pared 4 bases from V and 1 base from J, leaving 13 bases between. The CDR3 loop spans 15 amino acids. The CDR3 region has the DNA TGTGCCAGCAGCTATGGGGGAGCGGGCCAAGAGACCCAGTACTTC. It encodes CASSYGGAGQETQYF.

This clonotype has just a few counts. The rearrangement joins TRBV3-1 to TRBJ2-1, with D possibly being TRBD1 or TRBD2 (6 bases each). The CDR3 is 17 residues long. Germline CDR1 and CDR2: LGHDT and YNNKEL (reference sequence). V lost 2 bases and J lost 5, with 19 bases in between. CDR3 residues: CASSQQISGGRDNEQFF. The DNA for the CDR3 is TGTGCCAGCAGCCAACAAATATCTGGGGGGCGGGACAATGAGCAGTTCTTC.

This CDR3 is CASSSMGGRADTQHF. The CDR3 coding sequence is TGTGCCAGCAGCTCAATGGGGGGTCGCGCAGATACGCAGCATTTT. V usage is TRBV7-2 and J usage is TRBJ2-3; tentative D call: TRBD1 (5 bases). Near its end, the DNA agrees better with TRBJ1-5, so the J call may be wrong. CDR1 and CDR2 from the germline V gene are SGHTA and FQGNSA. This CDR3 is built from 15 residues.

This clonotype was found many times. Being one base from a much bigger clone, this may be a read error. This rearrangement joins TRBV6-5 to TRBJ2-2, with unresolved D. Germline V gene lookup returns CDR1 MNHEY and CDR2 SVGAGI. The CDR3 spans 14 residues. V dropped 0 bases and J dropped 6 bases, with 8 bases sitting between them. In nucleotides, the CDR3 is TGTGCCAGCAGTTACTCTCTAGTCGCCGGGGAGCTGTTTTTT. It specifies CASSYSLVAGELFF.

V and J are TRBV20-1 and TRBJ2-5, with 8 bases aligning to TRBD2. Trimming cost V 6 bases and J 3 bases; bases outside gene matches: 6. This CDR3 has 13 residues. Germline lookup yields CDR1 DFQATT and CDR2 SNEGSKA (reference sequence). As DNA, the CDR3 is TGCAGTGCGAAACCGGGGGGGGAAGAGACCCAGTACTTC. Protein product: CSAKPGGEETQYF.

The sample holds many counts of this clonotype. J is TRBJ2-1 and V is TRBV12-3 or TRBV12-4, with TRBD2 as a possible D gene (5 bases). This CDR3 is 16 amino acids long. V lost 3 bases, J lost 5 bases, and 17 bases lay in between. This CDR3 is CASSFLPFSGNNEQFF. DNA for the CDR3: TGTGCCAGCAGTTTTCTCCCTTTTTCGGGAAACAATGAGCAGTTCTTC.

The V call is TRBV6-1, the J call TRBJ1-2; D call uncertain. CDR1 MNHNS and CDR2 SASEGT come from the germline V gene. There are 10 residues in the CDR3. The ends were cut back, 4 bases at V and 12 bases at J, with 9 bases in the middle. The DNA for the CDR3 is TGTGCCAGCAGTGTCTCTGGAAACACCTTC. It encodes CASSVSGNTF.

This clonotype was found a few times. This chain connects TRBV20-1 to TRBJ2-7; 7 bases map to TRBD1. The CDR3 runs 16 residues. CDR1 and CDR2 from the germline V gene are DFQATT and SNEGSKA (reference sequence). V shed 0 bases and J 2 bases; nucleotides not matched to a gene: 10. CDR3 sequence: CSARDTGAPETYEQYF. The CDR3, as DNA: TGCAGTGCTAGAGATACAGGGGCACCGGAAACCTACGAGCAGTACTTC.

This clonotype was seen ten or more times. The rearrangement joins TRBV4-1 to TRBJ2-3; weak D call: TRBD2 (5 bases). CDR3 size: 14 residues. From germline, CDR1 is MGHRA and CDR2 YSYEKL. Deletions cut 2 bases from V and 0 bases from J, with 6 bases between. The DNA for the CDR3 is TGCGCCAGCAGCCAAACGGGGAGCACAGATACGCAGTATTTT. The encoded protein is CASSQTGSTDTQYF.

At least ten counts were recorded for this clonotype. The rearrangement uses TRBV20-1 and TRBJ1-5, with 7 bases fitting TRBD1. After removal of 6 bases from V and 6 bases from J, the junction contained 14 bases not matched to a gene. The CDR3 extends over 15 amino acids. Germline CDR1 is DFQATT and CDR2 is SNEGSKA (reference sequence). The CDR3 DNA follows: TGCAGTGCCAAAGATCCGACAGGGTCAGGTCAGCCCCAGCATTTT. Translated: CSAKDPTGSGQPQHF.

The chain links TRBV20-1 to TRBJ2-3, with TRBD1 as a possible D gene (6 bases). Germline V CDR1 and CDR2: DFQATT, SNEGSKA (reference sequence). The CDR3 has 14 residues. The germline V and J ends were trimmed by 5 bases and 11 bases, with 23 bases remaining between them. In nucleotides, the CDR3 is TGCAGTGCTCTGAGATCAACAGGGTGGGGGTGGCAGTATTTT. It yields the protein CSALRSTGWGWQYF.

J is TRBJ1-2 and V is TRBV7-2, with D perhaps matching TRBD1 (5 bases). Germline V gene sequence: CDR1 SGHTA, CDR2 FQGNSA. There are 13 residues in the CDR3. The ends were cut back, 8 bases at V and 4 bases at J, with 14 bases in the middle. The CDR3: CASGGNSSYGYTF. DNA of the CDR3: TGTGCCAGCGGGGGGAACAGTAGCTATGGCTACACCTTC.

This clonotype appeared many times. J is TRBJ2-2 and V is TRBV5-4; D is possibly TRBD1 (5 bases). CDR3 size: 15 residues. The V end was cut by 0 bases, the J end by 1 base, with 7 bases between. Germline loops: CDR1 SGHNT, CDR2 YYREEE (reference sequence). The CDR3 nucleotides read TGTGCCAGCAGCTTGGAACAGGTGAACACCGGGGAGCTGTTTTTT. Translating it yields CASSLEQVNTGELFF.

This clonotype occurred once. One end of the junction is discordant with germline, which a read error may explain. The chain is built from TRBV5-8 and TRBJ2-3; D is possibly TRBD1 or TRBD2 (7 bases each). The CDR3 contains 18 residues. CDR1 and CDR2 (germline): SGHTS, YDEGEE. The CDR3 protein is CASSLRLAGGQTTDTQYF. For the CDR3, the DNA is TGTGCCAGCAGCTTAAGACTAGCAGGGGGGCAGACTACAGATACGCAATATTTT.

The V gene is TRBV6-4, the J gene TRBJ2-7; the match to TRBD2 covers 13 bases. The germline V gene has CDR1 MRHNA and CDR2 SNTAGT. Trimming cost V 2 bases and J 6 bases; bases outside gene matches: 7. CDR3 length: 16 residues. The CDR3 bases are TGTGCCAGCAGTGACACCGGGACTAGCGGGAAATCCGAGCAGTACTTC. This translates into CASSDTGTSGKSEQYF.

The chain uses TRBV6-2 or TRBV6-3 and TRBJ2-5; D unresolved. Trimming took 6 bases from V and 2 from J, leaving 13 bases between them. The V gene's germline CDR1 is MNHEY and CDR2 SVGEGT. The CDR3 is 14 residues long. The CDR3 sequence: CASSSGLVQETQYF. The CDR3 DNA sequence: TGTGCCAGCAGCTCGGGCCTAGTACAAGAGACCCAGTACTTC.

This clonotype was seen repeatedly, ten times or more. This sequence joins TRBV6-5 and TRBJ2-7; 10 bases line up with TRBD1. The CDR3 runs to 15 residues. The V gene's germline CDR1 is MNHEY and CDR2 SVGAGI. Trimming took 7 bases from V and 6 from J; bases not matched to a gene: 12. The CDR3 bases are TGTGCCAGCACTGAGACCGGGACAGGGGCCGGCGAGCAGTACTTC. Its translation is CASTETGTGAGEQYF.

The gene calls are TRBV19 and TRBJ2-6, with D possibly matching TRBD2 (6 bases). Trimming left V 4 bases short and J 3 bases short, with 7 bases between. The CDR3 has 14 residues. Germline CDR1 reads LNHDA; CDR2 reads SQIVND (reference sequence). CDR3 in amino acids: CASSRGLGANVLTF. The CDR3 DNA reads as TGTGCCAGTAGTAGGGGACTTGGGGCCAACGTCCTGACTTTC.

Note on this clonotype: The CDR3 does not end in the conserved phenylalanine or tryptophan, so this is likely a read error. The chain joins TRBV5-4 to TRBJ1-4, with D perhaps TRBD1 (6 bases). Germline CDR1 reads SGHNT; CDR2 reads YYREEE (reference sequence). The CDR3 runs 13 residues. V was cut by 1 base and J by 8 bases, with 9 bases left in between. The CDR3 sequence is CASSLTGNEKLFY. CDR3 in DNA: TGTGCCAGCAGCTTGACAGGGAACGAAAAACTGTTTTAC.

The chain couples TRBV5-1 to TRBJ2-1; 9 bases fit TRBD2. V was pared by 3 bases and J by 2 bases, with 3 bases of the junction left unmatched. The CDR3 runs to 15 residues. The germline V gene has CDR1 SGHRS and CDR2 YFSETQ. CDR3 nucleotide sequence: TGCGCCAGCAGCTCGACTAGCGGACCCTACAATGAGCAGTTCTTC. Protein product: CASSSTSGPYNEQFF.

By sample share, this clonotype is medium-sized. The J gene is TRBJ2-7, the V gene TRBV9; 7 positions agree with TRBD1. Germline loops: CDR1 SGDLS, CDR2 YYNGEE. J was trimmed by 4 bases and V by 4 bases; bases with no gene match: 2. There are 12 residues in the CDR3. CDR3 sequence reads: CASSPGGYEQYF. The CDR3 DNA is TGTGCCAGCAGCCCAGGGGGTTACGAGCAGTACTTC.

This clonotype was observed a few times. This sequence joins TRBV10-3 and TRBJ1-6; TRBD1 might be the D (6 bases). The CDR3 totals 14 residues. Between the trimmed V and J ends, which lost 3 bases and 7 bases, there was a span of 10 bases. The germline V gene encodes CDR1 ENHRY and CDR2 SYGVKD. The CDR3 reads CAISDQGRNSPLHF. The CDR3 nucleotides are TGTGCCATCAGTGATCAGGGGCGGAATTCACCCCTCCACTTT.

The chain is built from TRBV29-1 and TRBJ2-1, with a tentative D call TRBD2 (6 bases). Germline CDR1 SQVTM, CDR2 ANQGSEA. The length of the CDR3 is 14 residues. The V gene lost 7 bases and the J gene lost 1 base, with 14 bases spanning the gap. The CDR3 bases are TGCAGCGGAAGCAGTGGACTATCCTACAATGAGCAGTTCTTC. This translates into CSGSSGLSYNEQFF.

The chain employs TRBV7-9 and TRBJ2-1; D could derive from TRBD1 or TRBD2 (5 bases each). The CDR3 is made up of 14 amino acids. V lost 7 bases and J 5 bases, leaving 15 bases between the germline ends. The germline V gene has CDR1 SEHNR and CDR2 FQNEAQ (reference sequence). In DNA form, the CDR3 reads TGTGCCAGCACTCGGGGCGCGCCTAACAATGAGCAGTTCTTC. Encoded protein: CASTRGAPNNEQFF.

This clonotype was counted only a few times. CDR3 protein: CSAIRRYTDTQFF. In nucleotides, the CDR3 is TGCAGTGCTATCCGGAGGTACACAGATACGCAGTTCTTC. This rearrangement joins TRBV20-1 to TRBJ2-1; the D gene is possibly TRBD2 (5 bases). Between the trimmed V and J ends, which lost 4 bases and 12 bases, there was a span of 19 bases. CDR1 DFQATT and CDR2 SNEGSKA come from the germline V gene (reference sequence). The CDR3 consists of 13 residues.

The chain has TRBV19 and TRBJ1-5; tentative D call: TRBD1 (6 bases). There are 13 residues in the CDR3. Germline V gene sequence: CDR1 LNHDA, CDR2 SQIVND (reference sequence). V lost 9 bases to trimming and J lost 2 bases, with 11 bases between them. The CDR3 coding sequence is TGTGCCAGCCGCCGACAGGGCAATCAGCCCCAGCATTTT. This sequence encodes CASRRQGNQPQHF.